This T cell receptor (beta chain) came from a study of T cell responses to AZD1222 COVID-19 vaccine. Looking at the study overall: Investigators merged groups given second doses at roughly 4 or roughly 12 weeks.

Details on this clone: Antigen specificity is unknown.

Measured with immunoSEQ multiplex PCR; TCRdb has only the in-frame clones, and not every one. The sample lists roughly 250,000 clones; approximately 95% were seen once. The V gene's germline CDR1 is LNHDA and CDR2 SQIVND (reference sequence). The CDR3 covers 14 residues. Trimming shortened V by 6 bases and J by 4 bases, and 15 bases separated the two germline ends. General study findings and limits: Distributed over spike, vaccine-associated CD4 TCRs predominated at 160-218 and 743-854. Spike-specific TCR breadth and depth rose after two AZD1222 doses.

The input for sequencing was peripheral blood, taken on day 0 of AZD1222 vaccination. This chain uses TRBV19 with TRBJ1-2; D not resolved. The receptor's source is an adult in good health. In DNA, the CDR3 is TGTGCCAGTAGCCCCTACACCGTGCGCTATGGCTACACCTTC. It codes for CASSPYTVRYGYTF.